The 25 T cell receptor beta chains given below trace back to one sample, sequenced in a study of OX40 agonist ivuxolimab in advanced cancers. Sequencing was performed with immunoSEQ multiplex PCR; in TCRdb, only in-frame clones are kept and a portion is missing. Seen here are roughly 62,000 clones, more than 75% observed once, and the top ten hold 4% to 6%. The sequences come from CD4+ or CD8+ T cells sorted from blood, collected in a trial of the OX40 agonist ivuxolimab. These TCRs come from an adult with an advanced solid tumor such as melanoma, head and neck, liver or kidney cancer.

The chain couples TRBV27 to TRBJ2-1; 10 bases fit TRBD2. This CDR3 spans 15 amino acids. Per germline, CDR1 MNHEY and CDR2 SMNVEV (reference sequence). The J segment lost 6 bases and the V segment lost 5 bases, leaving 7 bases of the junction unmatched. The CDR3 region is CASSELAGTGNEQFF. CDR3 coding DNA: TGTGCCAGCAGTGAACTAGCGGGAACGGGCAATGAGCAGTTCTTC.

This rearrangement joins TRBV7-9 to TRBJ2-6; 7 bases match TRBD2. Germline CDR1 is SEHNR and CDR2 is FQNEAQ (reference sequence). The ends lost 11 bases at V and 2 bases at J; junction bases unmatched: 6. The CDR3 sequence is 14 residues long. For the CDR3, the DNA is TGTGCCTCGCACGGGGGGACTGGGGCCAACGTCCTGACTTTC. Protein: CASHGGTGANVLTF.

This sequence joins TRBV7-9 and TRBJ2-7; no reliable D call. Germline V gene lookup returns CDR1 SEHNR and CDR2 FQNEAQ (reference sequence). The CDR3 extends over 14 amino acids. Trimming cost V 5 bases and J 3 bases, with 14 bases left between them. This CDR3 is CASSIYRQDYEQYF. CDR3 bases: TGTGCCAGCAGCATCTATCGGCAGGACTACGAGCAGTACTTC.

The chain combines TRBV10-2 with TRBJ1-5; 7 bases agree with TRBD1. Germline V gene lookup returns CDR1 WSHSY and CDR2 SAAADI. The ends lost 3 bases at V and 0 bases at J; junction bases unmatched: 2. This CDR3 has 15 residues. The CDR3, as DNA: TGCGCCAGCAGTGATTACAGGGGTAGCAATCAGCCCCAGCATTTT. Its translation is CASSDYRGSNQPQHF.

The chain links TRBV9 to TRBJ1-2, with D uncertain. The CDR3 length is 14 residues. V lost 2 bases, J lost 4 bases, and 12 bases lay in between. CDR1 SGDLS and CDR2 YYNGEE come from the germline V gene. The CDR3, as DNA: TGTGCCAGCAGCGTGAACACGATTTCCTATGGCTACACCTTC. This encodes CASSVNTISYGYTF.

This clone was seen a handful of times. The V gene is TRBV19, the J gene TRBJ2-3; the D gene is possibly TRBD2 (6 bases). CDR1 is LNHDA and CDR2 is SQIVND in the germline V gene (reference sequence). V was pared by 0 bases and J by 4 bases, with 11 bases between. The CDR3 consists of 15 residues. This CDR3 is CASSIERERADTQYF. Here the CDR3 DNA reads TGTGCCAGTAGTATAGAACGGGAGAGGGCAGATACGCAGTATTTT.

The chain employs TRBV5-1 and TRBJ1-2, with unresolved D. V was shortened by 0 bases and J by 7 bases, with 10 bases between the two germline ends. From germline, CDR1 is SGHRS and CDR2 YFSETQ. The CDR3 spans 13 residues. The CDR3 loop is CASSLDTVGGYTF. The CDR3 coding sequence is TGCGCCAGCAGCTTGGACACAGTCGGTGGCTACACCTTC.

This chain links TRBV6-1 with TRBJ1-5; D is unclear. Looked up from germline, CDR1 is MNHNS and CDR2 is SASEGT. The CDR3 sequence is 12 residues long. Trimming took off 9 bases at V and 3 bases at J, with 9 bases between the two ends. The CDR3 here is CARVSPNQPQHF. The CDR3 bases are TGTGCCAGAGTTAGCCCCAATCAGCCCCAGCATTTT.

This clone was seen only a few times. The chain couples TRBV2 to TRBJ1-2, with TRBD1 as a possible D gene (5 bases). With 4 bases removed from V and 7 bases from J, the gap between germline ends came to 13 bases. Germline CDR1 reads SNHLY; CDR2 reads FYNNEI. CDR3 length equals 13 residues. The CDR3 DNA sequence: TGTGCCAGCAGTGGGAGAGAGAGGGGTGGCTACACCTTC. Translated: CASSGRERGGYTF.

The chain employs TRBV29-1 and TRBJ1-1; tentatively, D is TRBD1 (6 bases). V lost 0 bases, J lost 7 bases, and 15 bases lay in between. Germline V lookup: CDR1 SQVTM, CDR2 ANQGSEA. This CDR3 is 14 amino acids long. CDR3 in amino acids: CSVEEPLTGREAFF. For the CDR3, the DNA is TGCAGCGTTGAAGAGCCGCTGACAGGCCGTGAAGCTTTCTTT.

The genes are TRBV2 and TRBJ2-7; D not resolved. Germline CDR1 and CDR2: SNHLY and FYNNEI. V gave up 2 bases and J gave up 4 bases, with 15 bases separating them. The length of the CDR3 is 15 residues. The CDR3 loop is CASSELWGSPYEQYF. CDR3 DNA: TGTGCCAGCAGTGAACTCTGGGGATCGCCTTACGAGCAGTACTTC.

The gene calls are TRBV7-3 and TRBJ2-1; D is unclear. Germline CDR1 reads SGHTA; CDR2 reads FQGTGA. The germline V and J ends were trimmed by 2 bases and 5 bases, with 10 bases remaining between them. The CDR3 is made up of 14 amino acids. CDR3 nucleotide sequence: TGTGCCAGCAGCTTAGCTGGGTCCCACAATGAGCAGTTCTTC. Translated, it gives CASSLAGSHNEQFF.

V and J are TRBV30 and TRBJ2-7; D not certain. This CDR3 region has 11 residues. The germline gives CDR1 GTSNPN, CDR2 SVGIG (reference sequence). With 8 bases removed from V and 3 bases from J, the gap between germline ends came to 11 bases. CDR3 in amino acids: CAIGRNYEQYF. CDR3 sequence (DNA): TGTGCCATAGGCAGAAACTACGAGCAGTACTTC.

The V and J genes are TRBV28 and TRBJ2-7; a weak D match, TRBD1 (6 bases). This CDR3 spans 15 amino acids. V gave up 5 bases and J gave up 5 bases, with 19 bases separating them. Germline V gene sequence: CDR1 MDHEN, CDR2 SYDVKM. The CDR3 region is CASSLGGTTTNEQYF. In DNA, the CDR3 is TGTGCCAGCAGTCTAGGGGGTACCACGACTAACGAGCAGTACTTC.

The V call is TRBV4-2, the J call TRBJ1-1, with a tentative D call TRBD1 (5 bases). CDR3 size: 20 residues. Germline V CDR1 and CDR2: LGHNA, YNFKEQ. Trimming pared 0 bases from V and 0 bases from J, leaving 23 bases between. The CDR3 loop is CASSQDLSIGGGALNTEAFF. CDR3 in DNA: TGTGCCAGCAGCCAAGATCTGAGTATTGGTGGCGGGGCACTGAACACTGAAGCTTTCTTT.

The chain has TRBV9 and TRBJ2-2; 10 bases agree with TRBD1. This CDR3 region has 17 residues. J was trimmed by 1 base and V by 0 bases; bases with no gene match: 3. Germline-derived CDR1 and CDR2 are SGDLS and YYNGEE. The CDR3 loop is CASSVARDRGNTGELFF. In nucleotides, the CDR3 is TGTGCCAGCAGCGTAGCTAGGGACAGGGGGAACACCGGGGAGCTGTTTTTT.

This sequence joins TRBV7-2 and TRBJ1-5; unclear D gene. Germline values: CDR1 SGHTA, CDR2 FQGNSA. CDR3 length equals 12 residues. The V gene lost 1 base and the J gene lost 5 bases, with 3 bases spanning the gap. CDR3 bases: TGTGCCAGCAGCTTAGAGGATCAGCCCCAGCATTTT. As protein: CASSLEDQPQHF.

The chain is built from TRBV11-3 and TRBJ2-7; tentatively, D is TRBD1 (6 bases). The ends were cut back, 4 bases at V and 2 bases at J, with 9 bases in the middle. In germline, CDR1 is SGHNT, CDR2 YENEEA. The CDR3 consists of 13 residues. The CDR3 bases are TGTGCCAGCAGCTCGGACAGCCCCTACGAGCAGTACTTC. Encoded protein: CASSSDSPYEQYF.

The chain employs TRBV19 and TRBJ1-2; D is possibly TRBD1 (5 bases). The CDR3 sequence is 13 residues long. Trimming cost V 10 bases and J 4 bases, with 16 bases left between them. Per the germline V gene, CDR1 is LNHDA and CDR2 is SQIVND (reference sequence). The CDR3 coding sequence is TGTGCCACCTGGGACGCTGGCGCCTATGGCTACACCTTC. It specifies CATWDAGAYGYTF.

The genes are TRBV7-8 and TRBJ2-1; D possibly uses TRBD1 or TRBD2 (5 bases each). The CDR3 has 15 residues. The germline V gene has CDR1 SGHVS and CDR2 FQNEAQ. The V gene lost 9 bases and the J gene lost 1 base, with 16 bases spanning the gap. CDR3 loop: CASRPRWGSYNEQFF. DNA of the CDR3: TGTGCCAGTCGTCCCCGGTGGGGGTCCTACAATGAGCAGTTCTTC.

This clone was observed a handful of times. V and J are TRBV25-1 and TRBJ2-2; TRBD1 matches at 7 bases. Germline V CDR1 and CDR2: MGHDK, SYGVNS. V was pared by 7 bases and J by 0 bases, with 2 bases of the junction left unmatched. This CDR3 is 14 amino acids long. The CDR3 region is CASIDRANTGELFF. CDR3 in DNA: TGTGCCAGCATAGACAGGGCGAACACCGGGGAGCTGTTTTTT.

CDR3 nucleotide sequence: TGTGCCACCAGCAGAGGCCTAACCCTAGCGGGAGTGTACGAGCAGTACTTC. This gives the protein CATSRGLTLAGVYEQYF. The chain recombines TRBV15 with TRBJ2-7, with TRBD2 matching over 10 bases. The CDR3 is made up of 17 amino acids. V lost 1 base to trimming and J lost 4 bases; unmatched junction nucleotides: 10. Germline loops: CDR1 LNHNV, CDR2 YYDKDF (reference sequence). The full variable domain, in which reference TRBV15 and TRBJ2-7 provide the parts outside the CDR3, is DAMVIQNPRYQVTQFGKPVTLSCSQTLNHNVMYWYQQKSSQAPKLLFHYYDKDFNNEADTPDNFQSRRPNTSFCFLDIRSPGLGDTAMYLCATSRGLTLAGVYEQYFGPGTRLTVT.

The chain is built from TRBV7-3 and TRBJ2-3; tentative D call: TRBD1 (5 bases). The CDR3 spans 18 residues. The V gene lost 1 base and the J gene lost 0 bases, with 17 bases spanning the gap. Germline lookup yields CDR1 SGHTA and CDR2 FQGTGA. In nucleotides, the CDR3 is TGTGCCAGCAGCTTAATTCCCGGACACCCCACTAGCACAGATACGCAGTATTTT. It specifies CASSLIPGHPTSTDTQYF.

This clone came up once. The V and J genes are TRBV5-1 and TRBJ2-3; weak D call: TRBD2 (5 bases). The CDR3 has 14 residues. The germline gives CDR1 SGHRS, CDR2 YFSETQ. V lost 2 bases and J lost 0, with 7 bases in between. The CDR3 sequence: CASSFPGSTDTQYF. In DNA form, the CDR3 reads TGCGCCAGCAGCTTTCCGGGGAGCACAGATACGCAGTATTTT.

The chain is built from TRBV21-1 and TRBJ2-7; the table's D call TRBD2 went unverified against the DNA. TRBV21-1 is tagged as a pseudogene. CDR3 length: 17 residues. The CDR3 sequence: CASSKTSGSRPTYEQYF. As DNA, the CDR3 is TGTGCCAGCAGCAAGACTAGCGGGAGTAGGCCAACCTACGAGCAGTACTTC.